This is a list of T cell receptor beta chains from one sample in a study of OX40 agonist ivuxolimab in advanced cancers. Method: immunoSEQ multiplex PCR; TCRdb's copy keeps in-frame clones and lacks some. The sample shows tens of thousands of clones, approximately 90% of them seen only once. The sample was CD4+ or CD8+ T cells sorted from blood, taken in a trial of the OX40 agonist ivuxolimab. The receptors come from an adult with an advanced solid tumor such as melanoma, head and neck, liver or kidney cancer. CDR3s include the opening cysteine and the closing phenylalanine or tryptophan. A D gene is named only where the DNA matches it firmly. Size is omitted from some rows. Given values are once, few, many or a class for expanded clones.

NA TRBJ2-5 NA TRBV4-1 CASSQDGGRETQYF TGCGCCAGCAGCCAAGACGGGGGGCGCGAGACCCAGTACTTC
TRBD1 TRBJ1-1 NA TRBV4-1 CASSQVTGNKALAEAFF TGCGCCAGCAGCCAAGTGACAGGGAATAAGGCCTTGGCTGAAGCTTTCTTT
NA TRBJ2-7 few TRBV6-1 CASSERGRQYEQYF TGTGCCAGCAGTGAAAGGGGCAGGCAATACGAGCAGTACTTC
TRBD2 TRBJ2-5 NA TRBV5-1 CASSLITGGGETQYF TGCGCCAGCAGCTTAATCACGGGGGGAGGAGAGACCCAGTACTTC
TRBD2 TRBJ2-1 NA TRBV6-1 CASSVTSGPPQGEQFF TGTGCCAGCAGTGTGACTAGCGGCCCGCCCCAGGGGGAGCAGTTCTTC
NA TRBJ1-1 NA TRBV7-6 CASKRTTGYNTEAFF TGTGCCAGCAAGAGGACGACAGGATATAACACTGAAGCTTTCTTT
NA TRBJ2-5 NA TRBV6-1 CASSLTSGTQYF TGTGCCAGCAGTTTGACCTCGGGGACCCAGTACTTC
NA TRBJ1-1 NA TRBV5-4 CASSSRDGEAFF TGTGCCAGCAGTTCCCGGGACGGTGAAGCTTTCTTT
NA TRBJ1-2 NA TRBV5-1 CASSPGPPRGGYTF TGCGCCAGCAGCCCCGGACCGCCTAGGGGCGGCTACACCTTC
TRBD2 TRBJ2-3 NA TRBV19 CASSRTGLAGGRTDTQYF TGTGCCAGTAGTCGGACGGGACTAGCGGGGGGCCGCACAGATACGCAGTATTTT
NA TRBJ1-5 NA TRBV6-5 CASSLSASNQPQHF TGTGCCAGCAGTTTGAGTGCGAGCAATCAGCCCCAGCATTTT
NA TRBJ2-1 NA TRBV5-8 CASSLPGALYNEQFF TGTGCCAGCAGCCTGCCCGGGGCCTTATACAATGAGCAGTTCTTC
NA TRBJ1-1 NA TRBV7-2 CASHGTSTTDTEAFF TGTGCCTCCCACGGGACTTCTACCACGGACACTGAAGCTTTCTTT
TRBD1 TRBJ2-2 NA TRBV7-2 CASSGNRGNTGELFF TGTGCCAGCAGCGGTAACAGGGGTAACACCGGGGAGCTGTTTTTT
NA TRBJ2-5 NA TRBV18 CASSPADYTPRTQYF TGTGCCAGCTCACCCGCGGACTACACCCCACGGACCCAGTACTTC
TRBD2 TRBJ2-5 NA TRBV5-1 CASSFAGDLGTQYF TGCGCCAGCAGCTTCGCGGGGGACTTAGGGACCCAGTACTTC
NA TRBJ2-6 NA TRBV5-1 CASSLRDKTGANVLTF TGCGCCAGCAGCTTGCGGGACAAGACTGGGGCCAACGTCCTGACTTTC
NA TRBJ1-2 NA TRBV15 CATSRDRTSPNYGYTF TGTGCCACCAGCAGAGACAGGACCTCCCCGAACTATGGCTACACCTTC
TRBD1 TRBJ1-6 NA TRBV2 CASSERDSSYNSPLHF TGTGCCAGCAGTGAAAGGGACAGCTCCTATAATTCACCCCTCCACTTT
NA TRBJ1-2 NA TRBV5-6 CASSHQDPTGYGYTF TGTGCCAGCAGCCACCAAGACCCGACAGGCTATGGCTACACCTTC
TRBD1 TRBJ2-7 NA TRBV9 CASSVEATGNYEQYF TGTGCCAGCAGCGTAGAGGCGACAGGGAACTACGAGCAGTACTTC
NA TRBJ1-3 NA TRBV6-1 CASNNDRLLGNTIYF TGTGCCAGCAATAACGACAGGCTCCTCGGAAACACCATATATTTT
TRBD1 TRBJ2-6 once TRBV7-6 CASSLGERQGSGANVLTF TGTGCCAGCAGCTTAGGGGAGAGACAGGGCTCTGGGGCCAACGTCCTGACTTTC
NA TRBJ2-3 NA TRBV5-8 CASSLGQDTDTQYF TGTGCCAGCAGCTTGGGACAGGACACAGATACGCAGTATTTT
TRBD1 TRBJ2-7 once TRBV5-1 CASSLPGQGGQYF TGCGCCAGCAGCTTGCCTGGACAGGGGGGGCAGTACTTC
NA TRBJ1-4 once TRBV19 CASSMRGEKLFF TGTGCCAGTAGTATGAGGGGAGAAAAACTGTTTTTT
NA TRBJ2-7 NA TRBV6-5 CASSYSGEQYF TGTGCCAGCAGTTACTCGGGCGAGCAGTACTTC
NA TRBJ1-2 NA TRBV27 CASSLEAGPWGGYTF TGTGCCAGCAGTTTAGAGGCAGGGCCATGGGGTGGCTACACCTTC
NA TRBJ2-7 NA TRBV6-5 CASSKGDVGTYEQYF TGTGCCAGCAGTAAAGGGGACGTCGGAACCTACGAGCAGTACTTC
NA TRBJ2-5 NA TRBV5-1 CASSLDWGRGTQYF TGCGCCAGCAGCTTGGACTGGGGCAGGGGGACCCAGTACTTC
NA TRBJ1-5 NA TRBV19 CASELSTGHSNQPQHF TGTGCCAGCGAGCTTTCGACAGGACATAGCAATCAGCCCCAGCATTTT
TRBD1 TRBJ1-2 NA TRBV6-1 CASSEGTGGFYGYTF TGTGCCAGCAGTGAAGGGACAGGGGGCTTCTATGGCTACACCTTC
NA TRBJ2-2 NA TRBV7-9 CASSPGGSRRTGELFF TGTGCCAGCAGCCCTGGGGGGAGCCGGCGTACCGGGGAGCTGTTTTTT
NA TRBJ1-3 NA TRBV19 CASSVLGLSSGNTIYF TGTGCCAGTAGCGTACTAGGATTAAGCTCTGGAAACACCATATATTTT
NA TRBJ1-2 NA TRBV5-6 CASSLGDSFGYTF TGTGCCAGCAGCTTGGGCGATTCCTTTGGCTACACCTTC
NA TRBJ1-5 few TRBV7-9 CASSFTSNQPQHF TGTGCCAGCAGCTTTACAAGCAATCAGCCCCAGCATTTT
NA TRBJ1-2 NA TRBV6-5 CASRAGGANYGYTF TGTGCCAGCAGAGCCGGAGGAGCTAACTATGGCTACACCTTC
NA TRBJ1-6 NA TRBV27 CASSPGIRRNSPLHF TGTGCCAGCAGCCCGGGGATTCGGCGTAATTCACCCCTCCACTTT
NA TRBJ1-1 NA TRBV20-1 CSASEPVEAFF TGCAGTGCCAGCGAGCCGGTAGAAGCTTTCTTT